One sample yielded the 19 T cell receptor beta chains listed below, sequenced in a study of blood T cell repertoires in COVID-19. Sequencing was performed with immunoSEQ multiplex PCR; in TCRdb, only in-frame clones are kept and a portion is missing. Among about 50,000 clones listed, around 87% were seen once. Sequencing was done on a sample of peripheral blood. These receptors all come from a woman of 80 years or more with COVID-19, enrolled during active disease.

The rearrangement uses TRBV6-5 and TRBJ1-5; 10 nucleotides agree with TRBD1. Germline V CDR1 and CDR2: MNHEY, SVGAGI. Trimming cost V 6 bases and J 7 bases; bases outside gene matches: 9. CDR3 length: 15 residues. CDR3 in amino acids: CASSLDRGLGQPQHF. The CDR3 DNA is TGTGCCAGCAGCCTAGACAGGGGGCTCGGACAGCCCCAGCATTTT.

J is TRBJ1-6 and V is TRBV27; D perhaps matches TRBD1 (6 bases). This CDR3 region has 12 residues. V was pared by 5 bases and J by 11 bases, with 10 bases between. Germline V lookup: CDR1 MNHEY, CDR2 SMNVEV (reference sequence). Written as DNA, the CDR3 is TGTGCCAGCAGTCTAGGGGGAACACCCCTCCACTTT. It translates to CASSLGGTPLHF.

The chain carries TRBV29-1 and TRBJ2-1; possible D gene TRBD2, 5 bases. CDR3 length: 12 residues. Germline V gene sequence: CDR1 SQVTM, CDR2 ANQGSEA. In DNA form, the CDR3 reads TGCACCGTAGACGGTGAGGGCAATGAGCAGTTCTTC. It yields the protein CTVDGEGNEQFF.

This chain links TRBV2 with TRBJ2-7; 8 nucleotides match TRBD1. The V and J ends lost 2 bases and 12 bases, in that order; junction bases with no gene match: 6. Germline V CDR1 and CDR2: SNHLY, FYNNEI. The CDR3 has 12 amino acids. In DNA, the CDR3 is TGTGCCAGCAGTGAACAGAAGGGACAGGCGTACTTC. Its translation: CASSEQKGQAYF.

The chain combines TRBV19 with TRBJ2-1, with D maybe TRBD1 (6 bases). CDR1 LNHDA and CDR2 SQIVND come from the germline V gene (reference sequence). Trimming left V 4 bases short and J 3 bases short, with 10 bases between. The length of the CDR3 is 14 residues. The CDR3 bases are TGTGCCAGTAGTAAAGGACAGTTCTACAATGAGCAGTTCTTC. Its translation is CASSKGQFYNEQFF.

The chain uses TRBV19 and TRBJ1-5; no firm D call. The V end was cut by 7 bases, the J end by 2 bases, with 12 bases between. Germline assignment: CDR1 LNHDA and CDR2 SQIVND (reference sequence). The CDR3 runs 14 residues. CDR3 protein: CASIREGGNQPQHF. CDR3 bases: TGTGCCAGTATAAGAGAGGGTGGCAATCAGCCCCAGCATTTT. Full variable domain (missing parts from reference TRBV19 and TRBJ1-5): DGGITQSPKYLFRKEGQNVTLSCEQNLNHDAMYWYRQDPGQGLRLIYYSQIVNDFQKGDIAEGYSVSREKKESFPLTVTSAQKNPTAFYLCASIREGGNQPQHFGDGTRLSIL.

The chain employs TRBV18 and TRBJ1-4, with 7 bases lining up with TRBD1. V shed 2 bases, J shed 8 bases, and the junction held 5 bases outside the gene matches. Germline V gene lookup returns CDR1 KGHSH and CDR2 LQKENI. The CDR3 runs 14 residues. The DNA for the CDR3 is TGTGCCAGCTCACCAAGCCAGGGGGGAGAAAAACTGTTTTTT. Translating gives CASSPSQGGEKLFF.

This clone was seen just once. The chain combines TRBV5-1 with TRBJ2-7; 10 bases agree with TRBD1. Germline lookup yields CDR1 SGHRS and CDR2 YFSETQ. The J segment lost 2 bases and the V segment lost 3 bases, leaving 5 bases of the junction unmatched. The CDR3 runs to 15 residues. The CDR3 sequence: CASSYGGQGPYEQYF. DNA of the CDR3: TGCGCCAGCAGCTATGGGGGACAGGGGCCCTACGAGCAGTACTTC.

The chain is built from TRBV3-1 (or the pseudogene TRBV3-2) and TRBJ1-6; TRBD1 aligns across 9 bases. The CDR3 contains 21 residues. CDR1 LGHDT and CDR2 YNNKEL come from the germline V gene (reference sequence). V lost 4 bases, J lost 0 bases, and 16 bases stayed unmatched. CDR3 in amino acids: CASSPIRDRAYTSSYNSPLHF. CDR3 nucleotide sequence: TGTGCCAGCAGCCCGATCCGGGACAGGGCGTATACGAGCTCCTATAATTCACCCCTCCACTTT.

The rearrangement joins TRBV6-4 to TRBJ1-1, with a tentative D call TRBD1 (6 bases). The length of the CDR3 is 14 residues. V lost 6 bases, J lost 3 bases, and 14 bases lay in between. Germline V gene sequence: CDR1 MRHNA, CDR2 SNTAGT. The CDR3 DNA reads TGTGCCAGCAGCCTGGGGGCAATGGACACTGAAGCTTTCTTT. Its translation is CASSLGAMDTEAFF.

V gene TRBV5-1 combines with J gene TRBJ2-6; 8 bases are shared with TRBD1. The junction had 12 bases not matched to a gene; V was cut back by 7 bases and J by 0 bases. The CDR3 is 18 amino acids. In germline, CDR1 is SGHRS, CDR2 YFSETQ. Written as DNA, the CDR3 is TGCGCCAGCTCTAGGGGACAGGAAATTCGCTCTGGGGCCAACGTCCTGACTTTC. Its translation: CASSRGQEIRSGANVLTF.

The table lists this clone with a few counts. The chain has TRBV5-6 and TRBJ1-3; D is unclear. The germline V gene has CDR1 SGHDT and CDR2 YYEEEE. This CDR3 region has 15 residues. V lost 0 bases, J lost 1 base, and 8 bases lay in between. In DNA, the CDR3 is TGTGCCAGCAGCTTGGACCGGCGGTCTGGAAACACCATATATTTT. It translates to CASSLDRRSGNTIYF.

V usage is TRBV5-1 and J usage is TRBJ1-5, with 9 bases aligning to TRBD1. Germline V gene sequence: CDR1 SGHRS, CDR2 YFSETQ. The CDR3 contains 15 residues. J lost 4 bases, V lost 5 bases, and 7 bases had no gene match. In DNA form, the CDR3 reads TGCGCCAGCAGGCCTGGGACAGGGCCTAATCAGCCCCAGCATTTT. Translated, it gives CASRPGTGPNQPQHF.

V gene TRBV3-1 (or the pseudogene TRBV3-2) combines with J gene TRBJ2-3, with 11 bases aligning to TRBD2. V lost 3 bases and J lost 0; bases outside the gene matches: 2. This CDR3 has 16 amino acids. CDR1 and CDR2 from the germline V gene are LGHDT and YNNKEL (reference sequence). For the CDR3, the DNA is TGTGCCAGCAGCCACCGACTAGCGGGGAGCACAGATACGCAGTATTTT. Translated: CASSHRLAGSTDTQYF.

The genes are TRBV24-1 and TRBJ1-5; D gene unclear. V shed 3 bases and J shed 2 bases, with 7 bases lying between them. The CDR3 has 14 residues. Germline CDR1 and CDR2: KGHDR and SFDVKD. CDR3 bases: TGTGCCACCAGTGATGTGCAGGGCAATCAGCCCCAGCATTTT. The encoded protein is CATSDVQGNQPQHF.

This clone has a single count. This chain links TRBV28 with TRBJ1-4; 8 bases map to TRBD1. CDR3 size: 16 residues. CDR1 and CDR2 from the germline V gene are MDHEN and SYDVKM. V dropped 4 bases and J dropped 2; count of bases not matched to a gene: 6. The CDR3 loop reads CASSSPGGETNEKLFF. CDR3 DNA: TGTGCCAGCAGTTCCCCAGGGGGCGAGACTAATGAAAAACTGTTTTTT.

V gene TRBV2 combines with J gene TRBJ1-6; no definite D call. The length of the CDR3 is 14 residues. V was pared by 6 bases and J by 10 bases, with 16 bases between. The germline V gene has CDR1 SNHLY and CDR2 FYNNEI. The CDR3 protein is CASRQVLSGSPLHF. CDR3 DNA: TGTGCCAGCAGACAAGTCCTCAGCGGCTCACCCCTCCACTTT. Supplemented by reference TRBV2 and TRBJ1-6, the full variable domain reads EPEVTQTPSHQVTQMGQEVILRCVPISNHLYFYWYRQILGQKVEFLVSFYNNEISEKSEIFDDQFSVERPDGSNFTLKIRSTKLEDSAMYFCASRQVLSGSPLHFGNGTRLTVT.

This clone was observed a single time. The chain is built from TRBV5-1 and TRBJ1-3; perhaps TRBD1 as D (6 bases). Trimming shortened V by 4 bases and J by 0 bases, and 14 bases separated the two germline ends. This CDR3 region has 16 residues. CDR1 SGHRS and CDR2 YFSETQ come from the germline V gene. Here the CDR3 reads CASSTDLQGSGNTIYF. In DNA form, the CDR3 reads TGCGCCAGCAGCACTGATTTACAGGGCTCTGGAAACACCATATATTTT.

The CDR3 spells CASSSIKGGASGELFF. The CDR3 DNA follows: TGTGCCAGCAGCTCTATAAAAGGGGGCGCTTCCGGGGAGCTGTTTTTT. The V gene is TRBV11-3, the J gene TRBJ2-2; 7 bases are shared with TRBD1. The CDR3 consists of 16 residues. Germline-derived CDR1 and CDR2 are SGHNT and YENEEA. Trimming cost V 4 bases and J 6 bases; bases outside gene matches: 11.